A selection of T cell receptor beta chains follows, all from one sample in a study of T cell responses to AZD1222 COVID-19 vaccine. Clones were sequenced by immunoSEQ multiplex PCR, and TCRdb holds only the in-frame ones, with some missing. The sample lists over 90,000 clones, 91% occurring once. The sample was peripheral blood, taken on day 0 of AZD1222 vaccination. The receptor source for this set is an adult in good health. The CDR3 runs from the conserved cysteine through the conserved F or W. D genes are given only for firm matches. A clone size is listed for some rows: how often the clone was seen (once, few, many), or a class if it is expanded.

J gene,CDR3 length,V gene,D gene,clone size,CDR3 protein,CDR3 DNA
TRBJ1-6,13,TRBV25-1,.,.,CASKDSYNSPLHF,TGTGCCAGCAAGGACAGCTATAATTCACCCCTCCACTTT
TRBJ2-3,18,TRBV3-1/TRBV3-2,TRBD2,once,CASSAPTLAGGRADTQYF,TGTGCCAGCAGCGCCCCCACTTTAGCGGGAGGGCGGGCAGATACGCAGTATTTT
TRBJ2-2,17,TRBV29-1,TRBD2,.,CSVQIGTSETNTGELFF,TGCAGCGTTCAAATCGGGACTAGCGAAACGAACACCGGGGAGCTGTTTTTT
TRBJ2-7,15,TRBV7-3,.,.,CASSLSGVSSYEQYF,TGTGCCAGCAGCTTATCCGGGGTGAGCTCCTACGAGCAGTACTTC
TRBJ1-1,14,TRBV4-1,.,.,CASSPLPRYTEAFF,TGCGCCAGCAGCCCCCTGCCGCGGTACACTGAAGCTTTCTTT
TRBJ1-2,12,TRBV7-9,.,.,CASSLVNYGYTF,TGTGCCAGCAGCTTAGTTAACTATGGCTACACCTTC
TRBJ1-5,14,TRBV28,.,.,CASSLGGGRQPQHF,TGTGCCAGCAGTTTAGGGGGAGGGCGGCAGCCCCAGCATTTT
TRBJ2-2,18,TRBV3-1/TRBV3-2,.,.,CASSQDQNGGEDTGELFF,TGTGCCAGCAGCCAAGATCAGAATGGGGGAGAGGACACCGGGGAGCTGTTTTTT
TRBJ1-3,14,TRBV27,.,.,CASKGSGRGNTIYF,TGTGCCAGCAAGGGCTCCGGGAGGGGAAACACCATATATTTT
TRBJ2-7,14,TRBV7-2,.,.,CARTVAESSYEQYF,TGTGCCAGAACAGTAGCGGAGAGCTCCTACGAGCAGTACTTC
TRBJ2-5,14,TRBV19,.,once,CASSTHRDAETQYF,TGTGCCAGTAGTACGCACAGGGACGCGGAGACCCAGTACTTC
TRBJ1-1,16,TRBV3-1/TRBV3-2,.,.,CASSFPTKEMNTEAFF,TGTGCCAGCAGCTTCCCGACGAAAGAAATGAACACTGAAGCTTTCTTT
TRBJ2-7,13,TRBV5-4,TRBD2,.,CASRTSGSYEQYF,TGTGCCAGCAGGACTAGCGGGAGCTACGAGCAGTACTTC
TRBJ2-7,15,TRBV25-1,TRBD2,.,CASSPGLAGLYEQYF,TGTGCCAGCAGTCCCGGACTAGCGGGGCTCTACGAGCAGTACTTC
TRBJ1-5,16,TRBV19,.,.,CASSVQQGGSNQPQHF,TGTGCCAGTAGTGTCCAACAGGGAGGTAGCAATCAGCCCCAGCATTTT
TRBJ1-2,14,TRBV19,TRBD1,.,CASSNRGLIYGYTF,TGTGCCAGTAGCAACAGGGGGCTCATCTATGGCTACACCTTC
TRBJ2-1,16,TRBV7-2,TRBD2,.,CASSFLRLAGVHEQFF,TGTGCCAGCAGCTTCCTCCGACTAGCGGGAGTACATGAGCAGTTCTTC